Listed below are T cell receptor beta chains from one sample, sequenced in a study of T cell changes during pregnancy in multiple sclerosis. Clones were sequenced by immunoSEQ multiplex PCR, and TCRdb holds only the in-frame ones, with some missing. Here the sample spans roughly 110,000 clones, 80% to 95% being singletons. The sequenced sample was peripheral blood, obtained in the third trimester of pregnancy. All receptors come from a female donor with multiple sclerosis, enrolled in a pregnancy study. The CDR3 runs from the conserved cysteine through the conserved F or W. Fields, in order: CDR3 protein, CDR3 DNA, D gene, CDR3 length, J gene, clone size, V gene. D genes are given only for firm matches. A row's size may be missing; if present it is once, few, many or a size class.

CASSLEAGVNTEAFF TGTGCCAGCAGCTTGGAGGCAGGGGTGAACACTGAAGCTTTCTTT . 15 TRBJ1-1 . TRBV5-4
CASSFGQLNTEAFF TGTGCCAGCAGCTTCGGACAGCTGAACACTGAAGCTTTCTTT . 14 TRBJ1-1 . TRBV11-1
CAARRRGDNTGELFF TGTGCCGCCCGTCGGCGGGGGGATAACACCGGGGAGCTGTTTTTT TRBD2 15 TRBJ2-2 . TRBV6-1
CASSMTGTSGGYEQYF TGTGCCAGCAGTATGACCGGGACTAGCGGGGGCTACGAGCAGTACTTC TRBD2 16 TRBJ2-7 . TRBV2
CASSNGQGSEQYF TGTGCCAGCAGCAACGGACAGGGGTCGGAGCAGTACTTC TRBD1 13 TRBJ2-7 . TRBV7-9
CASSALSGTVNTEAFF TGTGCCAGCAGCGCATTATCCGGGACAGTGAACACTGAAGCTTTCTTT TRBD1 16 TRBJ1-1 . TRBV7-2
CASSSAGWNTEAFF TGTGCCAGCAGTTCCGCAGGGTGGAACACTGAAGCTTTCTTT . 14 TRBJ1-1 . TRBV6-5
CATSRGLGLTKGDTQYF TGTGCCACCAGCAGGGGTTTAGGACTGACAAAGGGAGATACGCAGTATTTT . 17 TRBJ2-3 . TRBV15
CAWSVGTSVDNEQFF TGTGCCTGGAGTGTTGGGACTAGCGTCGACAATGAGCAGTTCTTC TRBD2 15 TRBJ2-1 . TRBV30
CASSGTSGTYEQYF TGTGCCAGCAGCGGAACTAGCGGGACCTACGAGCAGTACTTC TRBD2 14 TRBJ2-7 . TRBV5-5
CASSYIQNTGELFF TGTGCCAGCAGTTACATTCAGAACACCGGGGAGCTGTTTTTT . 14 TRBJ2-2 . TRBV6-6
CASSVLLTYEQYF TGTGCCAGCAGTGTCCTCCTAACCTACGAGCAGTACTTC . 13 TRBJ2-7 . TRBV2
CASSLVRGNTEAFF TGTGCCAGCAGCTTAGTAAGGGGTAACACTGAAGCTTTCTTT . 14 TRBJ1-1 . TRBV7-9
CASSLSGGPSNEQFF TGCGCCAGCAGCTTGTCGGGAGGCCCCTCCAATGAGCAGTTCTTC TRBD2 15 TRBJ2-1 . TRBV5-1
CASSPSGGLDEKLFF TGCGCCAGCAGCCCCTCGGGGGGACTCGATGAAAAACTGTTTTTT . 15 TRBJ1-4 . TRBV5-1
CASSWTSGLNEQFF TGTGCCAGCAGTTGGACTAGCGGGTTGAATGAGCAGTTCTTC TRBD2 14 TRBJ2-1 once TRBV27
CASSFIQGTEKLFF TGTGCCAGCAGTTTTATACAGGGGACCGAAAAACTGTTTTTT TRBD1 14 TRBJ1-4 . TRBV28
CAWFPGLGNNEQFF TGTGCCTGGTTCCCGGGACTAGGAAACAATGAGCAGTTCTTC TRBD2 14 TRBJ2-1 . TRBV30
CASTPAGGSNQPQHF TGTGCCAGCACTCCCGCCGGGGGATCCAATCAGCCCCAGCATTTT . 15 TRBJ1-5 . TRBV28
CASSSGQSYTEAFF TGCGCCAGCAGCTCGGGACAGTCTTACACTGAAGCTTTCTTT TRBD1 14 TRBJ1-1 once TRBV5-1
CASSPPGQPRDTEAFF TGTGCCAGCAGCCCACCTGGACAGCCTCGGGACACTGAAGCTTTCTTT . 16 TRBJ1-1 . TRBV7-9